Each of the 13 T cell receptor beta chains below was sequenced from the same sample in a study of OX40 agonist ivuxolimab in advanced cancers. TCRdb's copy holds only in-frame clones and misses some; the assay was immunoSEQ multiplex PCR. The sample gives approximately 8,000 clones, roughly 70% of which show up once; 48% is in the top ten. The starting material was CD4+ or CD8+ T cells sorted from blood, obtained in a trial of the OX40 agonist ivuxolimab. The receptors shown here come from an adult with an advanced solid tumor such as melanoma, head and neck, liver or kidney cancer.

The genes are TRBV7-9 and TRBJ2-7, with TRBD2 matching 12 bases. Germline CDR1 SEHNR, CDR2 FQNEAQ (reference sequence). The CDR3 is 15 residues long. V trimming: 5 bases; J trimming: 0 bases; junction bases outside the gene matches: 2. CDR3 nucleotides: TGTGCCAGCAGCAAGACTAGCGGGAGCTCCTACGAGCAGTACTTC. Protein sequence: CASSKTSGSSYEQYF.

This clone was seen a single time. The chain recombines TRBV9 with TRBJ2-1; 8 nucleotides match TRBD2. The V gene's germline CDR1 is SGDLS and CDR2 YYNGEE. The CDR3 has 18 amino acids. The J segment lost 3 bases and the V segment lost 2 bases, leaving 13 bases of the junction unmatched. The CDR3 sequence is CASSVRLGSGGDYNEQFF. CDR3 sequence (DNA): TGTGCCAGCAGCGTCCGCCTTGGAAGCGGGGGCGACTACAATGAGCAGTTCTTC.

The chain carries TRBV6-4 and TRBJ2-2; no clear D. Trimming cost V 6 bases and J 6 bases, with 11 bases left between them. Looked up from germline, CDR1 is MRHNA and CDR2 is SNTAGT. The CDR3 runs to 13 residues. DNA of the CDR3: TGTGCCAGCAGACCCAGGACGCCCGGGGAGCTGTTTTTT. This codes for CASRPRTPGELFF.

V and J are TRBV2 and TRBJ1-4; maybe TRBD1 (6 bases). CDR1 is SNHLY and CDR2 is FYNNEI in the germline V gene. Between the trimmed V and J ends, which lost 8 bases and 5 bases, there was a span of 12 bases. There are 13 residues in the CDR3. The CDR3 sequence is CASQDRKNEKLFF. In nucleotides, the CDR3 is TGTGCCAGCCAAGACAGGAAAAATGAAAAACTGTTTTTT.

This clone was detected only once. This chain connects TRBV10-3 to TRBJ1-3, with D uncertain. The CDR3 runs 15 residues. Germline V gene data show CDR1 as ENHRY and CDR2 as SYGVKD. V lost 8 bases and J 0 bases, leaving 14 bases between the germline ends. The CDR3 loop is CAIRVGRGSGNTIYF. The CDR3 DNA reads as TGTGCCATCCGGGTCGGGCGAGGCTCTGGAAACACCATATATTTT.

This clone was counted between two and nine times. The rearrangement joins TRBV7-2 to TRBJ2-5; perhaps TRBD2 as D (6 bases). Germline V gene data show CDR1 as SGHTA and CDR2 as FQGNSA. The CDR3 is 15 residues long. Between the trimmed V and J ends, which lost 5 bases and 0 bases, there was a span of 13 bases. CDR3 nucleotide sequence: TGTGCCAGCAGCCGATCGGGAGAGTACCAAGAGACCCAGTACTTC. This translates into CASSRSGEYQETQYF. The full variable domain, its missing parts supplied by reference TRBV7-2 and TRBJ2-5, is GAGVSQSPSNKVTEKGKDVELRCDPISGHTALYWYRQSLGQGLEFLIYFQGNSAPDKSGLPSDRFSAERTGGSVSTLTIQRTQQEDSAVYLCASSRSGEYQETQYFGPGTRLLVL.

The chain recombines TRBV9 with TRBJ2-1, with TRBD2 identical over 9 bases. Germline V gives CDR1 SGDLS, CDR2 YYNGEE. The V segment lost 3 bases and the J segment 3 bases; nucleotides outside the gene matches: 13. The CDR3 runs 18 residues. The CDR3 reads CASSDEGLRGGRYNEQFF. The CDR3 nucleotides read TGTGCCAGCAGCGATGAGGGTCTGCGGGGGGGCCGCTACAATGAGCAGTTCTTC.

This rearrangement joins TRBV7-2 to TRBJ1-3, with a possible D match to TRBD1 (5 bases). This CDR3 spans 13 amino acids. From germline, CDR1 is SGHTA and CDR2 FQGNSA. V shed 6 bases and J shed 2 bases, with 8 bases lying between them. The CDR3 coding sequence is TGTGCCAGCAGTATGGGGCCTGGAAACACCATATATTTT. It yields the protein CASSMGPGNTIYF.

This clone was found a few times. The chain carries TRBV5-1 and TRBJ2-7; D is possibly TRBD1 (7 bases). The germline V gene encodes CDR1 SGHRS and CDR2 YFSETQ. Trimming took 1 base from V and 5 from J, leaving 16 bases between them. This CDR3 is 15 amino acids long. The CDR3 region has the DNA TGCGCCAGCAGCTTGAGCCAGGGGGGAAGCGACGAGCAGTACTTC. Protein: CASSLSQGGSDEQYF. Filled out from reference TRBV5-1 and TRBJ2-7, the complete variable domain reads KAGVTQTPRYLIKTRGQQVTLSCSPISGHRSVSWYQQTPGQGLQFLFEYFSETQRNKGNFPGRFSGRQFSNSRSEMNVSTLELGDSALYLCASSLSQGGSDEQYFGPGTRLTVT.

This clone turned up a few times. The CDR3 loop is CASSYSSGTGPDTQYF. CDR3 coding DNA: TGTGCCAGCAGTTACTCCTCCGGGACTGGTCCAGATACGCAGTATTTT. The V call is TRBV6-5, the J call TRBJ2-3, with D possibly TRBD2 on 6 matching bases. The CDR3 length is 16 residues. Trimming took 0 bases from V and 4 from J, leaving 14 bases between them. The germline V gene encodes CDR1 MNHEY and CDR2 SVGAGI.

The CDR3 loop is CASSDWTGQRTGYTF. The DNA for the CDR3 is TGTGCCAGCAGCGATTGGACAGGTCAAAGAACTGGCTACACCTTC. This chain uses TRBV7-9 with TRBJ1-2; TRBD1 agrees at 7 bases. Germline V CDR1 and CDR2: SEHNR, FQNEAQ (reference sequence). Trimming cost V 5 bases and J 7 bases; bases outside gene matches: 13. This CDR3 has 15 residues.

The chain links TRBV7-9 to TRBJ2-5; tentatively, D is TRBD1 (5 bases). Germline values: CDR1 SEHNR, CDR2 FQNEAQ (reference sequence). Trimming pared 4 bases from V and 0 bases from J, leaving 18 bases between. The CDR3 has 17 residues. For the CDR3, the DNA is TGTGCCAGCAGCTCTGCCTTGGGTGGGGCCCACCAAGAGACCCAGTACTTC. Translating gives CASSSALGGAHQETQYF. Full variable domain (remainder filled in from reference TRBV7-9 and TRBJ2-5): DTGVSQNPRHKITKRGQNVTFRCDPISEHNRLYWYRQTLGQGPEFLTYFQNEAQLEKSRLLSDRFSAERPKGSFSTLEIQRTEQGDSAMYLCASSSALGGAHQETQYFGPGTRLLVL.

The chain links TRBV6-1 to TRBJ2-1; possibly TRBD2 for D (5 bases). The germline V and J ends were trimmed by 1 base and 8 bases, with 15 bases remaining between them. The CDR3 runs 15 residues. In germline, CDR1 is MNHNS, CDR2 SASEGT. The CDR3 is CASSEGTSSVDEQFF. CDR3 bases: TGTGCCAGCAGTGAAGGCACGAGTAGCGTGGATGAGCAGTTCTTC.